Listed below are T cell receptor beta chains from one sample, sequenced in a study of cytomegalovirus exposure and HLA in healthy donors. Produced via immunoSEQ multiplex PCR; TCRdb's table is partial and in-frame only. This sample carries fewer than 250,000 clones, over 65% of them seen once, and the ten largest clones take roughly 5.4%. Sequenced sample: PBMCs. The receptors stem from a woman between 18 and 30 years old in good health and CMV-seronegative. Both conserved end residues are part of each CDR3. Fields, in order: V gene, CDR3 protein.

TRBV4-1 | CASSSGLPNTEAFF
TRBV6-5 | CASSPPGALNYGYTF
TRBV10-3 | CAISESGTGGSAGEKLFF
TRBV5-1 | CASSFGGQQETQYF
TRBV16 | CASSKQPSNSPLHF
TRBV18 | CASSPGNTYEQYF
TRBV6-5 | CASSQTGQGAGGYTF
TRBV10-2 | CASSESLYRPDTQYF
TRBV30 | CAWSLGDSNQPQHF
TRBV7-3 | CASSFTTGDTQYF
TRBV6-1 | CASSELIAGTGGGRYGYTF
TRBV10-3 | CAIGGQGGWNTEAFF
TRBV18 | CASSPPLTSGTGELFF
TRBV11-2 | CASSRSSGRTGELFF
TRBV6-1 | CASSWNRQGNQPQHF
TRBV5-1 | CASSLVGGETQYF
TRBV6-1 | CASSANSPGRGYEQYF
TRBV6-5 | CASSWGGSEQYF
TRBV5-4 | CASSTRPKNEQFF
TRBV10-3 | CAISESPTGEYTEAFF
TRBV30 | CAWRGGGGYTF
TRBV29-1 | CSVLGLMNTGELFF
TRBV5-3 | CARSLGRVCVAGQPQHF
TRBV19 | CASTETGNQPQHF
TRBV2 | CASSETSGRKFF
TRBV7-3 | CASSPLGTDTQYF
TRBV29-1 | CSVGTDATNYGYTF
TRBV9 | CASSVDGAVYYEQYF
TRBV27 | CASSLIPPGLGDNEQFF
TRBV11-2 | CASSLVPGGNEQYF
TRBV18 | CASSPRTGNSNQPQHF
TRBV2 | CASRRQGMRDEAFF
TRBV6-6 | CASREQGSNQPQHF
TRBV30 | CAWEADSNQPQHF